This T cell receptor beta chain comes out of a study of CD8 T cells in Susac syndrome. Random hexamers were used to reverse transcribe the RNA input (about 0.5 to 1 ug). TCRdb used MiXCR to reprocess the immunoSEQ multiplex PCR reads, holding one entry per CDR3 protein. The table shows 250,000 to 300,000 distinct CDR3 sequences, with around 91% occurring only once. In blood CD8+ and CD4+ T cells, TCR beta underwent sequencing. The patients who served as multiple sclerosis controls were treatment-naive and had stable or active relapsing-remitting disease that fulfilled the revised McDonald criteria. Isolation of CD8+ and CD4+ T cells was performed negatively, whereas enrichment of TEMRA cells was done by FACS. The CDR3 is 12 residues long. Germline V gene sequence: CDR1 MGHRA, CDR2 YSYEKL. V dropped 4 bases and J dropped 8; count of bases not matched to a gene: 3.

The sample comprised CD8+ T cells from PBMCs. The clonotype was recovered from a human donor with multiple sclerosis. The chain joins TRBV4-1 to TRBJ2-7; TRBD1 agrees at 9 bases. CDR3 amino acids: CASSLDRGQQYF. The CDR3 DNA reads TGCGCCAGCAGCCTGGACAGGGGTCAGCAGTACTTC.